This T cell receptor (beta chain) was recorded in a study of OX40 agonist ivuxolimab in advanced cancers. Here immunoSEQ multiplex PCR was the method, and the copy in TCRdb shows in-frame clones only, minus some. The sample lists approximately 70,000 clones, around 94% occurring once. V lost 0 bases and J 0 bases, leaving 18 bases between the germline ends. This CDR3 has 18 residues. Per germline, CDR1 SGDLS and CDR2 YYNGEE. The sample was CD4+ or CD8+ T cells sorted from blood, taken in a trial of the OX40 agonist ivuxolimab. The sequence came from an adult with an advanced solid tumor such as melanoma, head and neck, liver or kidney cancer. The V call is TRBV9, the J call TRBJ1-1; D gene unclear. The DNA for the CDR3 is TGTGCCAGCAGCGTAGTTTCCCGGGCGCCCCCAATGAACACTGAAGCTTTCTTT. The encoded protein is CASSVVSRAPPMNTEAFF.